These 16 T cell receptor beta chains originate from one sample sequenced in a study of cytomegalovirus exposure and HLA in healthy donors. PCR used 60 Vbeta primers and 13 Jbeta primers. Data came from immunoSEQ multiplex PCR; TCRdb stores just in-frame clones and leaves some out. The data show about 120,000 clones, 81% seen once. The specimen sequenced was PBMCs. The receptors were sampled from a man between 18 and 35 years old in good health and CMV-seronegative.

The chain couples TRBV19 to TRBJ2-5; 7 bases match TRBD1. The germline gives CDR1 LNHDA, CDR2 SQIVND (reference sequence). There are 15 residues in the CDR3. V shed 0 bases, J shed 2 bases, and the junction held 3 bases outside the gene matches. CDR3 sequence (DNA): TGTGCCAGTAGTATAGACAGGGGGTGGCAAGAGACCCAGTACTTC. Its translation is CASSIDRGWQETQYF.

This clone came up a few times. The genes are TRBV4-1 and TRBJ2-1; 7 nucleotides align to TRBD1. Germline CDR1 and CDR2: MGHRA and YSYEKL. The CDR3 has 16 amino acids. J gave up 7 bases and V 3 bases, and 12 bases lay outside the gene matches. CDR3 nucleotide sequence: TGCGCCAGCAGCCAGCCGACAGGGTTGAGGTATAATGAGCAGTTCTTC. It translates to CASSQPTGLRYNEQFF.

This CDR3 reads CASSRGLYNEQFF. The CDR3 DNA sequence: TGTGCCAGCAGTCGGGGACTTTACAATGAGCAGTTCTTC. The chain has TRBV27 and TRBJ2-1; TRBD2 is a possible D gene (6 bases). Trimming removed 5 bases at V and 4 bases at J, with 9 bases between. This CDR3 comprises 13 residues. Per the germline V gene, CDR1 is MNHEY and CDR2 is SMNVEV (reference sequence).

This clone has just a few counts. The CDR3 sequence: CASSQEVGTGVGYTF. The DNA of the CDR3 is TGTGCCAGCAGCCAAGAAGTAGGGACAGGGGTTGGCTACACCTTC. This chain joins TRBV4-2 and TRBJ1-2; 10 bases line up with TRBD1. Germline V gives CDR1 LGHNA, CDR2 YNFKEQ. Trimming took 0 bases from V and 7 from J; bases not matched to a gene: 5. The CDR3 is 15 residues long.

The genes are TRBV7-2 and TRBJ1-6; TRBD1 agrees at 10 bases. The germline V gene encodes CDR1 SGHTA and CDR2 FQGNSA. The CDR3 spans 16 residues. Germline trimming cut 3 bases from V and 6 bases from J; bases unmatched to any gene: 5. The CDR3 DNA reads TGTGCCAGCAGCTTCCACCGGGACAGGGGTAATTCACCCCTCCACTTT. It is translated as CASSFHRDRGNSPLHF.

The CDR3 here is CASSPGQGAAEQYF. The CDR3 DNA sequence: TGTGCCAGCAGTCCCGGACAGGGGGCTGCCGAGCAGTACTTC. The rearrangement joins TRBV6-5 to TRBJ2-5; 11 positions match TRBD1. The J call is in doubt because the DNA end fits TRBJ2-7 better. The CDR3 totals 14 residues. Per germline, CDR1 MNHEY and CDR2 SVGAGI.

The chain joins TRBV6-5 to TRBJ1-3, with TRBD1 as a possible D gene (6 bases). This CDR3 spans 16 amino acids. Germline V CDR1 and CDR2: MNHEY, SVGAGI. V was cut by 0 bases and J by 0 bases, with 9 bases left in between. The CDR3 sequence: CASSYSGGGSGNTIYF. CDR3 nucleotides: TGTGCCAGCAGTTACTCGGGAGGGGGCTCTGGAAACACCATATATTTT.

V and J are TRBV5-6 and TRBJ2-3, with TRBD1 matching 7 bases. The CDR3 runs to 13 residues. With 4 bases clipped from V and 4 bases from J, the junction kept 3 bases outside the gene matches. CDR1 is SGHDT, CDR2 YYEEEE, per germline. The CDR3 protein is CASSLGTADTQYF. CDR3 nucleotides: TGTGCCAGCAGCCTCGGGACAGCAGATACGCAGTATTTT.

The V gene is TRBV5-6, the J gene TRBJ2-6; D remains unclear. CDR1 and CDR2 (germline): SGHDT, YYEEEE. Trimming cost V 0 bases and J 0 bases, with 13 bases left between them. CDR3 length: 18 residues. Here the CDR3 reads CASSLDGLSSSGANVLTF. The DNA of the CDR3 is TGTGCCAGCAGCTTGGACGGGTTATCGAGCTCTGGGGCCAACGTCCTGACTTTC. Full variable domain (remainder filled in from reference TRBV5-6 and TRBJ2-6): DAGVTQSPTHLIKTRGQQVTLRCSPKSGHDTVSWYQQALGQGPQFIFQYYEEEERQRGNFPDRFSGHQFPNYSSELNVNALLLGDSALYLCASSLDGLSSSGANVLTFGAGSRLTVL.

V usage is TRBV19 and J usage is TRBJ2-7; TRBD1 agrees at 9 bases. Germline loops: CDR1 LNHDA, CDR2 SQIVND (reference sequence). V trimming: 6 bases; J trimming: 3 bases; junction bases outside the gene matches: 9. The CDR3 contains 15 residues. For the CDR3, the DNA is TGTGCCAGTAGCTTCCCCGGGACAGGGATCTACGAGCAGTACTTC. Translated, it gives CASSFPGTGIYEQYF.

This chain joins TRBV19 and TRBJ2-7, with a tentative D call TRBD1 (6 bases). Germline V gene sequence: CDR1 LNHDA, CDR2 SQIVND (reference sequence). The CDR3 totals 14 residues. Trimming pared 7 bases from V and 5 bases from J, leaving 18 bases between. CDR3 in amino acids: CASKVGGRTDEQYF. CDR3 nucleotides: TGTGCCAGTAAAGTAGGTGGCAGGACAGACGAGCAGTACTTC.

The chain uses TRBV18 and TRBJ2-5, with 14 positions matching TRBD2. This CDR3 contains 15 residues. Germline assignment: CDR1 KGHSH and CDR2 LQKENI. V shed 8 bases, J shed 4 bases, and the junction held 6 bases outside the gene matches. CDR3 in DNA: TGTGCCAGCACTACGGGACTAGCGGGGGTAGAGACCCAGTACTTC. Protein sequence: CASTTGLAGVETQYF.

This clone showed up just a few times. V and J are TRBV7-2 and TRBJ2-7; 7 positions agree with TRBD1. The CDR3 loop spans 14 amino acids. Germline V CDR1 and CDR2: SGHTA, FQGNSA. With 5 bases clipped from V and 0 bases from J, the junction kept 4 bases outside the gene matches. The CDR3 region has the DNA TGTGCCAGCAGCCCGGCAGGGGGCTCCTACGAGCAGTACTTC. Its translation: CASSPAGGSYEQYF.

This clone was counted a single time. Written as DNA, the CDR3 is TGCGCCAGCAGCCAAGATTGGCCGCCGCGGGGGTCCGGGGAGCTGTTTTTT. Protein sequence: CASSQDWPPRGSGELFF. The J gene is TRBJ2-2, the V gene TRBV4-3, with 7 bases fitting TRBD2. The CDR3 runs to 17 residues. Germline values: CDR1 LGHNA, CDR2 YSLEER. V lost 0 bases, J lost 6 bases, and 10 bases stayed unmatched.

This clone was observed a few times. The V gene is TRBV6-1, the J gene TRBJ1-5, with 7 bases that match TRBD1. The germline V gene has CDR1 MNHNS and CDR2 SASEGT. The J segment lost 3 bases and the V segment lost 6 bases, leaving 2 bases of the junction unmatched. The CDR3 consists of 13 residues. CDR3 in DNA: TGTGCCAGCAGGGACAGGTTCAATCAGCCCCAGCATTTT. Its translation: CASRDRFNQPQHF.

This chain uses TRBV6-5 with TRBJ1-1; 9 positions match TRBD1. V gave up 6 bases and J gave up 4 bases; unmatched junction bases: 9. Germline lookup yields CDR1 MNHEY and CDR2 SVGAGI. This CDR3 is 15 amino acids long. Here the CDR3 reads CASRDRTGVVTEAFF. The CDR3 DNA reads as TGTGCCAGCAGAGACAGGACAGGGGTGGTCACTGAAGCTTTCTTT.